The sequence of this TCR beta chain was determined in a study of TIL therapy for anti-PD-1-resistant metastatic lung cancer. The overall study: Progressing patients received lymphodepletion, expanded TIL infusion and IL-2. Half of patients were current or former smokers. Study results and caveats: TIL clonotype persistence in blood showed no apparent association with response.

The libraries were made with immunoSEQ v3. Libraries were sequenced to 2 million to 2.5 million read pairs (survey) or about 5-6 million (deep). Some clones are missing from TCRdb's copy, which holds only in-frame ones; the method was immunoSEQ multiplex PCR. The data hold tens of thousands of clones, with 70% to 85% observed a single time. Remarks on this clone: The target antigen is unknown.

Germline V gives CDR1 KGHSH, CDR2 LQKENI. The V gene end was trimmed by 5 bases and the J gene end by 4 bases; junction bases not matched to a gene: 13. The CDR3 runs 16 residues. The time point is: pre-treatment sample, taken before nivolumab and TIL therapy. This chain connects TRBV18 to TRBJ2-5; TRBD1 matches 7 bases. The specimen was blood, collected at baseline. This clonotype was obtained from a man in his sixties or seventies with non-small cell lung cancer. CDR3 sequence reads: CASSSSPTGNGETQYF. The CDR3 coding sequence is TGTGCCAGCTCATCCTCCCCGACAGGGAATGGAGAGACCCAGTACTTC.